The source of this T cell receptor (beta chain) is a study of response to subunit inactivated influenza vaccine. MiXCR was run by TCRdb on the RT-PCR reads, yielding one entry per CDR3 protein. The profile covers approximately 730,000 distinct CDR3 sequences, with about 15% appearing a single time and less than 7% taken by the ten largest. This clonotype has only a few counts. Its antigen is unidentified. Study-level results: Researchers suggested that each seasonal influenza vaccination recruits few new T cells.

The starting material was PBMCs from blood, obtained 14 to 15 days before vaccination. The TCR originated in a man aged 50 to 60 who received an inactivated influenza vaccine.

Here the CDR3 DNA reads TGTGCCAGCAGCCAAGAAGGGACACCCTACAATGAGCAGTTCTTC. As protein: CASSQEGTPYNEQFF. The V call is TRBV3-1, the J call TRBJ2-1; maybe TRBD1 (6 bases). Trimming pared 0 bases from V and 2 bases from J, leaving 8 bases between. This CDR3 region has 15 residues. CDR1 is LGHDT and CDR2 is YNNKEL in the germline V gene (reference sequence).